These 21 T cell receptor beta chains share one sample of origin, sequenced in a study of T cells in Graves' hyperthyroidism and ophthalmopathy. Amplification of TCR beta CDR3 regions used RNA as the template. In the first-round RT-PCR of the TCR CDR3, the HTBI primer set was used. TCRdb recomputed calls from the multiplex PCR reads with MiXCR, one row per CDR3 protein. The data show nearly 600,000 distinct CDR3 sequences, with about 15% seen just once and roughly 6.2% held by the top ten. What was sequenced was blood. Receptors were obtained from a woman aged 30 to 39 with Graves' hyperthyroidism that later progressed to Graves' ophthalmopathy.

This clonotype was seen only a few times. The J gene is TRBJ1-1, the V gene TRBV10-2, with unresolved D. V gave up 3 bases and J gave up 11 bases, with 7 bases separating them. Germline V gives CDR1 WSHSY, CDR2 SAAADI. The CDR3 has 10 residues. The CDR3 loop is CASSERQAFF. CDR3 sequence (DNA): TGCGCCAGCAGTGAAAGGCAGGCTTTCTTT.

Ten or more counts support this clonotype. The V call is TRBV11-3, the J call TRBJ1-4, with unresolved D. V was pared by 3 bases and J by 5 bases, with 10 bases between. CDR1 is SGHNT and CDR2 is YENEEA in the germline V gene. This CDR3 region has 14 residues. CDR3 sequence reads: CASSFSRRNEKLFF. CDR3 coding DNA: TGTGCCAGCAGCTTTAGTCGGAGAAATGAAAAACTGTTTTTT.

The J gene is TRBJ1-6, the V gene TRBV18, with D uncertain. The CDR3 extends over 18 amino acids. Germline values: CDR1 KGHSH, CDR2 LQKENI. V lost 4 bases and J lost 3, with 19 bases in between. The CDR3 nucleotides read TGTGCCAGCTCACGGAAGGGAGGTAATGAAGACTATAATTCACCCCTCCACTTT. This codes for CASSRKGGNEDYNSPLHF. Full variable domain (rest looked up from reference TRBV18 and TRBJ1-6): NAGVMQNPRHLVRRRGQEARLRCSPMKGHSHVYWYRQLPEEGLKFMVYLQKENIIDESGMPKERFSAEFPKEGPSILRIQQVVRGDSAAYFCASSRKGGNEDYNSPLHFGNGTRLTVT.

V gene TRBV4-2 combines with J gene TRBJ2-3, with D maybe TRBD2 (6 bases). The CDR3 has 16 residues. From germline, CDR1 is LGHNA and CDR2 YNFKEQ. The ends were cut back, 1 base at V and 2 bases at J, with 13 bases in the middle. In DNA, the CDR3 is TGTGCCAGCAGCCAAGGAGTAGCGGCGTACACAGATACGCAGTATTTT. It codes for CASSQGVAAYTDTQYF.

This clonotype was detected many times. The V and J genes are TRBV30 and TRBJ2-1; TRBD2 is a possible D gene (7 bases). CDR1 is GTSNPN and CDR2 is SVGIG in the germline V gene (reference sequence). Trimming removed 5 bases from V and 3 bases from J, with 20 bases in between. CDR3 size: 16 residues. DNA for the CDR3: TGTGCCTGGGCGGGGGCCCAATTTACCGGCTACAATGAGCAGTTCTTC. Amino acid sequence: CAWAGAQFTGYNEQFF.

This chain joins TRBV6-2 or TRBV6-3 and TRBJ1-1; D perhaps matches TRBD1 (5 bases). The CDR3 totals 12 residues. CDR1 and CDR2 (germline): MNHEY, SVGEGT. Deletions cut 6 bases from V and 10 bases from J, with 15 bases between. CDR3 region: CASSPGTLRAFF. The CDR3 DNA follows: TGTGCCAGCAGCCCTGGGACCCTTCGAGCTTTCTTT.

V usage is TRBV19 and J usage is TRBJ2-1, with 10 bases fitting TRBD1. The CDR3 has 13 amino acids. With 5 bases clipped from V and 15 bases from J, the junction kept 10 bases outside the gene matches. Germline CDR1 is LNHDA and CDR2 is SQIVND (reference sequence). CDR3 residues: CASSHNPGTGAFF. CDR3 bases: TGTGCCAGTAGTCACAACCCAGGGACAGGGGCGTTCTTC.

This clonotype was recorded many times. The chain has TRBV5-1 and TRBJ1-2, with TRBD1 identical over 8 bases. Trimming at V came to 2 bases and at J to 3 bases, leaving 12 bases not matched to a gene. Germline CDR1 is SGHRS and CDR2 is YFSETQ. The CDR3 is made up of 17 amino acids. The CDR3 coding sequence is TGCGCCAGCAGCTTACCGACTCTTCCAGGGGGCGACTATGGCTACACCTTC. Translation gives CASSLPTLPGGDYGYTF.

This clonotype was recorded many times. This chain links TRBV11-2 with TRBJ2-7, with 10 bases fitting TRBD1. The trim removed 2 bases at V and 3 bases at J, leaving 10 bases unmatched. CDR3 length: 17 amino acids. From germline, CDR1 is SGHAT and CDR2 FQNNGV. The CDR3 loop is CASSLKDWGQGLYEQYF. The CDR3 DNA reads TGTGCCAGCAGCTTAAAGGACTGGGGACAGGGGCTCTACGAGCAGTACTTC.

This clonotype was recorded at least ten times. The rearrangement uses TRBV27 and TRBJ2-2; 7 positions match TRBD1. The CDR3 loop spans 13 amino acids. Germline CDR1 reads MNHEY; CDR2 reads SMNVEV (reference sequence). V was pared by 6 bases and J by 5 bases, with 3 bases of the junction left unmatched. The CDR3 loop is CASSSQGTGELFF. The CDR3 DNA is TGTGCCAGCAGCTCACAGGGGACCGGGGAGCTGTTTTTT.

This clonotype has ten or more counts. The chain is built from TRBV12-3 or TRBV12-4 and TRBJ1-2; TRBD1 agrees at 8 bases. This CDR3 has 15 residues. V shed 5 bases and J 4 bases; nucleotides not matched to a gene: 9. CDR3 region: CASSPPGGRAYGYTF. The CDR3 coding sequence is TGTGCCAGCAGTCCCCCAGGGGGCAGGGCCTATGGCTACACCTTC.

This clonotype was observed a handful of times. The chain couples TRBV7-2 to TRBJ2-2; the match to TRBD2 covers 8 bases. The CDR3 loop spans 16 amino acids. Unmatched junction bases numbered 7, after V lost 2 bases and J lost 5 bases. Germline CDR1 is SGHTA and CDR2 is FQGNSA. CDR3 loop: CASSLYPGGGTGELFF. CDR3 sequence (DNA): TGTGCCAGCAGCTTATATCCGGGAGGGGGGACCGGGGAGCTGTTTTTT. Using reference TRBV7-2 and TRBJ2-2 for the parts outside the CDR3, the full variable domain is GAGVSQSPSNKVTEKGKDVELRCDPISGHTALYWYRQSLGQGLEFLIYFQGNSAPDKSGLPSDRFSAERTGGSVSTLTIQRTQQEDSAVYLCASSLYPGGGTGELFFGEGSRLTVL.

This clonotype has a count of ten or more. The CDR3 nucleotides read TGTGCCAGCGCCGGACAGGCGAGTTACAATGAGCAGTTCTTC. As protein: CASAGQASYNEQFF. The rearrangement uses TRBV24-1 and TRBJ2-1; 7 nucleotides align to TRBD1. Per the germline V gene, CDR1 is KGHDR and CDR2 is SFDVKD. V trimming: 11 bases; J trimming: 4 bases; junction bases outside the gene matches: 10. The CDR3 is made up of 14 amino acids.

This clonotype was counted ten times or more. The rearrangement links TRBV15 to TRBJ2-1, with D perhaps matching TRBD2 (5 bases). Between the trimmed V and J ends, which lost 0 bases and 3 bases, there was a span of 12 bases. Looked up from germline, CDR1 is LNHNV and CDR2 is YYDKDF (reference sequence). This CDR3 has 16 residues. Here the CDR3 reads CATSRDQRTLYNEQFF. CDR3 nucleotide sequence: TGTGCCACCAGCAGAGATCAGCGGACCCTCTACAATGAGCAGTTCTTC.

This clonotype turned up a few times. This chain connects TRBV6-2 or TRBV6-3 to TRBJ2-2; D gene ambiguous. Germline V lookup: CDR1 MNHEY, CDR2 SVGEGT. V dropped 7 bases and J dropped 0 bases, with 6 bases sitting between them. This CDR3 region has 13 residues. CDR3 nucleotide sequence: TGTGCCAGCAATAAGCCGAACACCGGGGAGCTGTTTTTT. Translated: CASNKPNTGELFF.

In its sample, this clonotype was seen once. A much larger clone is a single base away; this may be a read error. The rearrangement joins TRBV11-2 to TRBJ2-1; no clear D gene. The germline V gene has CDR1 SGHAT and CDR2 FQNNGV. This CDR3 has 16 residues. CDR3 in amino acids: CASSSSERRPFNEQSF. The CDR3 DNA sequence: TGTGCCAGCAGCTCCTCGGAACGGAGACCTTTCAATGAGCAGTCCTTC.

Comments on this clonotype: A much larger clone differs from this one at a single base, so this may be a read error. The chain recombines TRBV6-2 or TRBV6-3 with TRBJ1-5; maybe TRBD1 (5 bases). V lost 7 bases and J 3 bases, leaving 7 bases between the germline ends. The germline CDR1 and CDR2 sequences are MNHEY and SVGEGT. CDR3 length equals 12 residues. The CDR3 region is CASKGPNQPQHF. CDR3 coding DNA: TGTGCCAGCAAGGGGCCCAATCAGCCCCAGCATTTT.

This clonotype was counted ten times or more. The chain is built from TRBV20-1 and TRBJ2-7; no reliable D call. The germline V gene encodes CDR1 DFQATT and CDR2 SNEGSKA (reference sequence). Trimming removed 4 bases from V and 3 bases from J, with 16 bases in between. The CDR3 loop spans 14 amino acids. CDR3 sequence: CSAIGGGEVYEQYF. CDR3 DNA sequence: TGCAGTGCTATAGGTGGCGGAGAGGTCTACGAGCAGTACTTC.

This clonotype has ten or more counts. V is TRBV6-2 or TRBV6-3 and J is TRBJ1-6, with unresolved D. Germline CDR1 is MNHEY and CDR2 is SVGEGT. The CDR3 has 17 residues. V was cut by 2 bases and J by 3 bases, with 14 bases left in between. This chain's CDR3 is CASSYDERTRYNSPLHF. The CDR3 DNA follows: TGTGCCAGCAGTTACGATGAGAGGACGCGCTATAATTCACCCCTCCACTTT.

This clonotype was observed a few times. The chain carries TRBV7-3 and TRBJ2-1; TRBD2 matches at 9 bases. V shed 6 bases and J 6 bases; nucleotides not matched to a gene: 15. The CDR3 covers 17 residues. The germline V gene has CDR1 SGHTA and CDR2 FQGTGA. The CDR3, as DNA: TGTGCCAGCAGTCGGTACGGTAGCGGGAGCATCGTCAATGAGCAGTTCTTC. It encodes CASSRYGSGSIVNEQFF.

This clonotype was found a few times. The chain combines TRBV20-1 with TRBJ2-2, with 11 nucleotides matching TRBD2. J lost 0 bases, V lost 6 bases, and 9 bases had no gene match. This CDR3 region has 17 residues. The germline V gene has CDR1 DFQATT and CDR2 SNEGSKA (reference sequence). The CDR3 reads CSATGTSGVANTGELFF. Here the CDR3 DNA reads TGCAGTGCCACCGGGACTAGCGGAGTCGCGAACACCGGGGAGCTGTTTTTT.